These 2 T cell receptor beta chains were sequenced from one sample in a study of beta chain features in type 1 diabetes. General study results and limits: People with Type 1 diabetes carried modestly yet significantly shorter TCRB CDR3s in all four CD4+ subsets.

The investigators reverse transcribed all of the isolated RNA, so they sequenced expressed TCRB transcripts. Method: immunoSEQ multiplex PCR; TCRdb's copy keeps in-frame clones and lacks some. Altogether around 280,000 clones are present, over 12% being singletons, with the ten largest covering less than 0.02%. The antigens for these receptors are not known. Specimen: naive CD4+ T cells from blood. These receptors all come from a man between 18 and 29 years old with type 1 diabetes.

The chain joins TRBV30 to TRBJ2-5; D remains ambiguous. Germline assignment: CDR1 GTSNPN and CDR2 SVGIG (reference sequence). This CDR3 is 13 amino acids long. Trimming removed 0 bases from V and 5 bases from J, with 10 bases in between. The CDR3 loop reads CAWSVNSRETQYF. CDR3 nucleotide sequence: TGTGCCTGGAGTGTTAACAGCAGGGAGACCCAGTACTTC.

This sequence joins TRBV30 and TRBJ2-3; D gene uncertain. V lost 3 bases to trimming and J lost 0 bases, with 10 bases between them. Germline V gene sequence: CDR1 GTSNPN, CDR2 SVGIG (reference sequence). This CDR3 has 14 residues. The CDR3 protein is CAWRKLPSTDTQYF. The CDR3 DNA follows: TGTGCCTGGAGGAAGCTTCCTAGCACAGATACGCAGTATTTT.